This T cell receptor (beta chain) was recorded in a study of post-analysis software for immune sequencing data. Unique molecular identifiers were present in the TCR beta cDNA libraries. TCRdb processed the PCR reads anew with MiXCR; each CDR3 protein has one entry. The sample includes 400,000 to 500,000 distinct CDR3 sequences, approximately 39% of them seen just once. The study, taken as a whole, reports: Controls showed lower frequencies than patients for 4 or 5 TRBV segments, and TRBV5-6, TRBV5-1 and TRBV20-1 were among these.

In this sample, this clonotype turned up a few times. Its cognate antigen is unknown. CDR3 length equals 19 residues. Looked up from germline, CDR1 is MNHEY and CDR2 is SMNVEV (reference sequence). Trimming cost V 0 bases and J 5 bases, with 25 bases left between them. J is TRBJ2-5 and V is TRBV27; D is ambiguous. The sequenced sample was blood. The clonotype originates from a girl aged 2-10 years with multiple sclerosis. The CDR3 protein is CASSLSSSRLGMGRETQYF. The CDR3, as DNA: TGTGCCAGCAGTTTATCGTCGAGCCGGCTGGGTATGGGCCGGGAGACCCAGTACTTC.